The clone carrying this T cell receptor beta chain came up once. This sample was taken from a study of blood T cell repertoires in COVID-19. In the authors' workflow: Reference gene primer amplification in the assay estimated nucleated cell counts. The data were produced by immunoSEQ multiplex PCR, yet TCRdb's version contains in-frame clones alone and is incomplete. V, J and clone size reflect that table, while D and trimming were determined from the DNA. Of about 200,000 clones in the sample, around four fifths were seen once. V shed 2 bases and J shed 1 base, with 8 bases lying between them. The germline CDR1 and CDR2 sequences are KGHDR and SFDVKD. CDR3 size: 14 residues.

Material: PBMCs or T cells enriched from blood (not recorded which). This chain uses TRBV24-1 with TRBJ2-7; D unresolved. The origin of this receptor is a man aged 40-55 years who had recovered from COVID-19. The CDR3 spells CATSDSLRSYEQYF. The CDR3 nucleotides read TGTGCCACCAGTGATTCTCTACGGTCCTACGAGCAGTACTTC.